A single T cell receptor beta chain is shown here with its context. The data were taken from a study of blood T cell repertoires in COVID-19. As for the study in general: From the United States, Italy and Spain came samples of acute and convalescent COVID-19.

The data were produced by immunoSEQ multiplex PCR, yet TCRdb's version contains in-frame clones alone and is incomplete. The sample shows about 250,000 clones, around 82% of them seen only once. This CDR3 region has 16 residues. Germline V gene lookup returns CDR1 MGHRA and CDR2 YSYEKL. V lost 0 bases to trimming and J lost 2 bases; unmatched junction nucleotides: 7. The receptor was derived from a human donor with COVID-19, enrolled during active disease. The donor label of this sample is uncertain. The chain has TRBV4-1 and TRBJ2-7; 7 bases align to TRBD2. Material for sequencing was peripheral blood. CDR3 sequence reads: CASSQDPASGTYEQYF. The CDR3 DNA reads TGCGCCAGCAGCCAAGATCCGGCTAGCGGAACCTACGAGCAGTACTTC.